The 9 T cell receptor beta chains below all came from one sample that was sequenced in a study of shared clonotypes between healthy human individuals (dated by TCRdb to 2018 to 2020). Library preparation was by the immunoSEQ multiplex PCR assay. TCRdb retrieved this table from immuneACCESS and kept in-frame rearrangements only. Not all clones are present; in checked studies, unresolved V genes account for under half, and no reason is known for the remainder. The sample table shows approximately 530,000 clones, and about 96% are seen once. The top ten hold under 0.06% of the sample. Input material: naive CD4+ T cells sorted from blood. The cell subset or site label, read with the paper, signifies: CD45RA+ positively selected. The receptors were gathered from a woman in her twenties or thirties in good health.

V and J are TRBV5-1 and TRBJ2-5; no reliable D call. V lost 6 bases and J 2 bases, leaving 17 bases between the germline ends. The germline CDR1 and CDR2 sequences are SGHRS and YFSETQ. The CDR3 has 15 amino acids. This chain's CDR3 is CASKGTGQTQETQYF. The CDR3 DNA reads TGCGCCAGCAAAGGAACGGGCCAGACTCAAGAGACCCAGTACTTC.

This chain links TRBV10-3 with TRBJ1-4; 8 positions match TRBD1. The CDR3 extends over 14 amino acids. Germline V lookup: CDR1 ENHRY, CDR2 SYGVKD. J gave up 5 bases and V 6 bases, and 5 bases lay outside the gene matches. The CDR3 loop reads CAISSGGANEKLFF. CDR3 DNA sequence: TGTGCCATCAGCTCAGGGGGCGCGAATGAAAAACTGTTTTTT.

V and J are TRBV10-3 and TRBJ1-1, with D unresolved. Germline CDR1 is ENHRY and CDR2 is SYGVKD. V lost 5 bases to trimming and J lost 0 bases, with 10 bases between them. CDR3 length equals 14 residues. The CDR3 sequence: CAISRENLNTEAFF. CDR3 DNA: TGTGCCATCAGTCGGGAGAACTTGAACACTGAAGCTTTCTTT.

V gene TRBV27 combines with J gene TRBJ2-7, with D unclear. The length of the CDR3 is 12 residues. Trimming left V 5 bases short and J 6 bases short, with 11 bases between. Germline V gene lookup returns CDR1 MNHEY and CDR2 SMNVEV (reference sequence). This CDR3 reads CASSRPAGEQYF. In nucleotides, the CDR3 is TGTGCCAGCAGTCGACCTGCTGGCGAGCAGTACTTC.

The CDR3 sequence: CASSILQGAGANVLTF. The CDR3 bases are TGTGCCAGTAGTATCTTACAGGGGGCTGGGGCCAACGTCCTGACTTTC. The chain joins TRBV19 to TRBJ2-6; the match to TRBD1 covers 8 bases. The CDR3 runs 16 residues. Germline CDR1 and CDR2: LNHDA and SQIVND (reference sequence). Trimming cost V 3 bases and J 2 bases; bases outside gene matches: 3.

The rearrangement uses TRBV15 and TRBJ1-5; D gene ambiguous. The CDR3 is 13 residues long. CDR1 LNHNV and CDR2 YYDKDF come from the germline V gene (reference sequence). Trimming removed 3 bases from V and 0 bases from J, with 3 bases in between. DNA for the CDR3: TGTGCCACCAGCAGGTATAGCAATCAGCCCCAGCATTTT. Its protein product is CATSRYSNQPQHF.

V and J are TRBV19 and TRBJ1-3, with 9 bases aligning to TRBD1. CDR1 is LNHDA, CDR2 SQIVND, per germline (reference sequence). The V gene end was trimmed by 4 bases and the J gene end by 5 bases; junction bases not matched to a gene: 6. This CDR3 has 15 residues. The CDR3 protein is CASSTGQGARNTIYF. The CDR3 bases are TGTGCCAGTAGTACGGGACAGGGAGCGAGAAACACCATATATTTT.

The rearrangement uses TRBV6-4 and TRBJ2-1; 14 bases align to TRBD2. V dropped 5 bases and J dropped 8; count of bases not matched to a gene: 5. The germline CDR1 and CDR2 sequences are MRHNA and SNTAGT. There are 15 residues in the CDR3. The CDR3 DNA reads TGTGCCAGCAGTCCGACTAGCGGGAGGGCCGATGAGCAGTTCTTC. Amino acids: CASSPTSGRADEQFF.

The rearrangement joins TRBV9 to TRBJ2-3; TRBD2 agrees at 11 bases. The V segment lost 2 bases and the J segment 4 bases; nucleotides outside the gene matches: 6. Germline V CDR1 and CDR2: SGDLS, YYNGEE. This CDR3 comprises 16 residues. The CDR3 region is CASSVGTSGAADTQYF. Here the CDR3 DNA reads TGTGCCAGCAGCGTCGGGACTAGCGGCGCCGCAGATACGCAGTATTTT.